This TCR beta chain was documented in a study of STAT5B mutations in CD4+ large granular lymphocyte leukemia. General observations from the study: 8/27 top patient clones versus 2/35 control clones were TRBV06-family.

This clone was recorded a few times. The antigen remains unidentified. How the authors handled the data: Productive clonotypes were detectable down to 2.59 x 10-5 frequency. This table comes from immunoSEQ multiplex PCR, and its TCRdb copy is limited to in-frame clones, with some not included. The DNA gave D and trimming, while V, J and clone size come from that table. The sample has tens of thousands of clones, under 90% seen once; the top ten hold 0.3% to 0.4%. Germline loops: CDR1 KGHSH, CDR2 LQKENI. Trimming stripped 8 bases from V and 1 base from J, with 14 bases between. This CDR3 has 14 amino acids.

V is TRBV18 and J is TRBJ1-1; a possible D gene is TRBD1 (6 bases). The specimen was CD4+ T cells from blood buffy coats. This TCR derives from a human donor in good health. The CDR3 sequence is CASRTPTGNTEAFF. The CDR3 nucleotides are TGTGCCAGCCGAACCCCGACAGGGAACACTGAAGCTTTCTTT. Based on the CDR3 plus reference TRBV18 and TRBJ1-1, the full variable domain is NAGVMQNPRHLVRRRGQEARLRCSPMKGHSHVYWYRQLPEEGLKFMVYLQKENIIDESGMPKERFSAEFPKEGPSILRIQQVVRGDSAAYFCASRTPTGNTEAFFGQGTRLTVV.